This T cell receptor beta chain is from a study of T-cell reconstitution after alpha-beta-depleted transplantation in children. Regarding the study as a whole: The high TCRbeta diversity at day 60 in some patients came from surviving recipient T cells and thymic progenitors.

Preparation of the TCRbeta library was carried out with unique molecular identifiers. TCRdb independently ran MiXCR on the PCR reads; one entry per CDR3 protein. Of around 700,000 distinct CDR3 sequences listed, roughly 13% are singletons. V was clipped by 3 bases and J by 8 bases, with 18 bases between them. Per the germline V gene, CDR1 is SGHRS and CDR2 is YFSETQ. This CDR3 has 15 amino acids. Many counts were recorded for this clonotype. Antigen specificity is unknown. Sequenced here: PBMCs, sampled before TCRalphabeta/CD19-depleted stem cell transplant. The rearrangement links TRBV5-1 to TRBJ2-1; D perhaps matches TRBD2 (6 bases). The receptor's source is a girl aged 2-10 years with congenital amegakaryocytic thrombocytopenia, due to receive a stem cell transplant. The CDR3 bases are TGCGCCAGCAGCTCTGGGGGATCTTCGGGAGATGAGCAGTTCTTC. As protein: CASSSGGSSGDEQFF.